This is a list of T cell receptor beta chains from one sample in a study of CD4 and CD8 cells across lung adenocarcinoma regions. One entry per CDR3 protein, called by TCRdb with MiXCR from the PCR reads. The data show around 20,000 distinct CDR3 sequences, 45% to 55% seen once. Sample: CD4+ T cells from the margin of a lung tumor. The receptors shown here come from a male donor with lung adenocarcinoma. The CD4 and CD8 labels of this study may be unreliable. Each CDR3 is given without its conserved first and last residue. A row's size may be missing; if present it is once, few, many or a size class.

CDR3 length: 12; V gene: TRBV20-1; J gene: TRBJ1-2; clone size: .; CDR3 protein: SATLPGDSYGYT
CDR3 length: 12; V gene: TRBV6-5; J gene: .; clone size: .; CDR3 protein: ASSYSGGQETQY
CDR3 length: 13; V gene: TRBV28; J gene: TRBJ2-5; clone size: many; CDR3 protein: ASSRFSGTRQTQY
CDR3 length: 10; V gene: TRBV6-1; J gene: TRBJ1-2; clone size: few; CDR3 protein: ASTLGGTGYT
CDR3 length: 16; V gene: TRBV6-1; J gene: TRBJ2-7; clone size: .; CDR3 protein: ASSVGLAGAVYSYEQY
CDR3 length: 13; V gene: TRBV6-5; J gene: TRBJ2-3; clone size: once; CDR3 protein: ASSYYQTSTDTQY
CDR3 length: 9; V gene: TRBV6-1; J gene: TRBJ2-1; clone size: .; CDR3 protein: ASSSRGEQF
CDR3 length: 17; V gene: TRBV11-2; J gene: TRBJ2-2; clone size: .; CDR3 protein: ASSLDIFSSLPDTGELF
CDR3 length: 12; V gene: TRBV6-8; J gene: TRBJ2-4; clone size: .; CDR3 protein: GVRGLSAKNTQY
CDR3 length: 12; V gene: TRBV10-2; J gene: TRBJ2-3; clone size: .; CDR3 protein: PVRGVGATNIQY
CDR3 length: 12; V gene: TRBV28; J gene: TRBJ2-4; clone size: once; CDR3 protein: AGSWEGDKEIQY
CDR3 length: 14; V gene: TRBV27; J gene: .; clone size: few; CDR3 protein: ASSLSPAQGAPEQY
CDR3 length: 12; V gene: TRBV10-3; J gene: TRBJ2-3; clone size: .; CDR3 protein: AGIQGSSTDTQY
CDR3 length: 13; V gene: TRBV27; J gene: TRBJ2-4; clone size: many; CDR3 protein: ASSFDVSGPNEQY
CDR3 length: 14; V gene: TRBV7-8; J gene: TRBJ2-7; clone size: many; CDR3 protein: ASSLARTAVSYEQY
CDR3 length: 13; V gene: TRBV23-1; J gene: TRBJ1-5; clone size: many; CDR3 protein: ASSRRGGKDQPQH
CDR3 length: 13; V gene: TRBV5-1; J gene: TRBJ1-2; clone size: many; CDR3 protein: ASSKDRGSNYGYT
CDR3 length: 11; V gene: TRBV27; J gene: TRBJ2-7; clone size: many; CDR3 protein: ATSRGDSYEQY
CDR3 length: 13; V gene: TRBV7-8; J gene: TRBJ2-4; clone size: .; CDR3 protein: ASSLALISGDIQY
CDR3 length: 12; V gene: TRBV27; J gene: .; clone size: .; CDR3 protein: ASSTGTASGEQY
CDR3 length: 12; V gene: TRBV24-1; J gene: TRBJ2-3; clone size: .; CDR3 protein: ATSGLETKDTQY
CDR3 length: 14; V gene: TRBV6-5; J gene: TRBJ2-5; clone size: .; CDR3 protein: ASSNEGTGGAKAQY
CDR3 length: 12; V gene: TRBV10-3; J gene: .; clone size: medium-sized; CDR3 protein: AIREAEEIYEQY
CDR3 length: 10; V gene: TRBV6-4; J gene: TRBJ2-3; clone size: many; CDR3 protein: ASPPPSYTQY
CDR3 length: 12; V gene: TRBV10-2; J gene: TRBJ2-3; clone size: .; CDR3 protein: GSTGLAATDTQY
CDR3 length: 11; V gene: TRBV5-1; J gene: TRBJ2-3; clone size: .; CDR3 protein: ASSLAGSDTQY
CDR3 length: 12; V gene: TRBV10-1; J gene: TRBJ2-2; clone size: .; CDR3 protein: ASSDPGDTGELF
CDR3 length: 9; V gene: TRBV6-1; J gene: TRBJ2-3; clone size: .; CDR3 protein: ASSDGDTQY
CDR3 length: 14; V gene: TRBV7-6; J gene: TRBJ1-3; clone size: many; CDR3 protein: ASSPYEPLYGNTIY
CDR3 length: 12; V gene: TRBV4-1; J gene: TRBJ1-4; clone size: many; CDR3 protein: ASSQDRGNEKLF
CDR3 length: 13; V gene: TRBV4-1; J gene: TRBJ2-5; clone size: .; CDR3 protein: GAGQGGGAKDTQY
CDR3 length: 10; V gene: TRBV12-3/TRBV12-4; J gene: TRBJ2-1; clone size: .; CDR3 protein: ASRTGYNEQF
CDR3 length: 13; V gene: TRBV27; J gene: TRBJ2-3; clone size: .; CDR3 protein: ASSSGQGVTDTQY
CDR3 length: 13; V gene: TRBV6-1; J gene: TRBJ1-5; clone size: .; CDR3 protein: ASSGPRDFNQPQH
CDR3 length: 13; V gene: TRBV7-2; J gene: TRBJ2-2; clone size: many; CDR3 protein: ASSVRSPNTGELF
CDR3 length: 14; V gene: TRBV20-1; J gene: TRBJ2-1; clone size: .; CDR3 protein: SARAGDSHLGNEQF
CDR3 length: 11; V gene: TRBV10-1; J gene: TRBJ2-2; clone size: medium-sized; CDR3 protein: ASQRQGFGELF
CDR3 length: 13; V gene: TRBV6-1; J gene: .; clone size: .; CDR3 protein: ASSPQGAPPETQY
CDR3 length: 14; V gene: TRBV4-2; J gene: TRBJ2-3; clone size: .; CDR3 protein: ASSVAGPRATDIQY
CDR3 length: 12; V gene: TRBV7-2; J gene: TRBJ2-7; clone size: few; CDR3 protein: ASSPGLAGGEQY
CDR3 length: 12; V gene: TRBV7-2; J gene: TRBJ2-1; clone size: many; CDR3 protein: ASSYTGSYNEQF
CDR3 length: 8; V gene: TRBV29-1; J gene: TRBJ1-1; clone size: .; CDR3 protein: SVDRGFAF
CDR3 length: 13; V gene: TRBV27; J gene: TRBJ2-5; clone size: .; CDR3 protein: ARGTGGQDPDTQY
CDR3 length: 13; V gene: TRBV4-1; J gene: TRBJ2-3; clone size: .; CDR3 protein: ARGQEGSGPDTQY
CDR3 length: 12; V gene: TRBV6-1; J gene: .; clone size: .; CDR3 protein: ASRGQGGAYEQY
CDR3 length: 11; V gene: TRBV11-3; J gene: TRBJ2-1; clone size: .; CDR3 protein: ASSTLAGVEQF
CDR3 length: 12; V gene: TRBV27; J gene: .; clone size: .; CDR3 protein: ASSLSAGGLEQY
CDR3 length: 12; V gene: TRBV12-3/TRBV12-4; J gene: TRBJ2-5; clone size: many; CDR3 protein: ASSLGVSAETQY
CDR3 length: 12; V gene: TRBV7-2; J gene: TRBJ2-1; clone size: few; CDR3 protein: ASSFSLSYNEQF
CDR3 length: 12; V gene: TRBV6-1; J gene: TRBJ2-5; clone size: .; CDR3 protein: ASSEKLLQATQY
CDR3 length: 13; V gene: TRBV9; J gene: TRBJ1-1; clone size: many; CDR3 protein: ASSETTGRNTEAF
CDR3 length: 11; V gene: TRBV4-1; J gene: TRBJ2-1; clone size: .; CDR3 protein: ASSQDRGGEQF
CDR3 length: 12; V gene: TRBV6-1; J gene: .; clone size: .; CDR3 protein: ASTPGATQETQY
CDR3 length: 15; V gene: TRBV14; J gene: TRBJ2-2; clone size: many; CDR3 protein: ASSQRLLTVDTGELF
CDR3 length: 14; V gene: TRBV4-2; J gene: TRBJ2-5; clone size: .; CDR3 protein: ASRGDGARATETQY
CDR3 length: 12; V gene: TRBV10-2; J gene: TRBJ2-4; clone size: .; CDR3 protein: AVSTLWTVDTQY
CDR3 length: 9; V gene: TRBV6-1; J gene: TRBJ1-2; clone size: few; CDR3 protein: ASSEGFGYT
CDR3 length: 13; V gene: TRBV6-1; J gene: TRBJ2-3; clone size: .; CDR3 protein: ASSRAGGLLNTQY